Shown below are 8 T cell receptor beta chains from a single sample sequenced in a study of blood T cells in healthy people across ages. Alongside a J-beta primer mix, a sample-barcoded 5' primer served in a second PCR lasting about 7 to 12 cycles. TCRdb fed the 5' RACE reads into MiXCR, producing one record per CDR3 protein. The sample gives roughly 1,300,000 distinct CDR3 sequences, approximately 59% of which show up once; over 5% is in the top ten. Sequenced material: blood. Source of these receptors: a man aged 18 to 29 in good health.

This clonotype was observed a single time. This chain connects TRBV24-1 to TRBJ2-5; D remains unclear. The V gene's germline CDR1 is KGHDR and CDR2 SFDVKD. With 5 bases removed from V and 4 bases from J, the gap between germline ends came to 10 bases. CDR3 size: 13 residues. The CDR3 spells CATSGAQLETQYF. DNA for the CDR3: TGTGCCACCAGTGGGGCACAGCTAGAGACCCAGTACTTC.

In its sample, this clonotype was seen once. The chain couples TRBV25-1 to TRBJ2-5; 8 bases map to TRBD2. Germline values: CDR1 MGHDK, CDR2 SYGVNS. This CDR3 has 15 amino acids. With 4 bases clipped from V and 4 bases from J, the junction kept 8 bases outside the gene matches. The CDR3 protein is CASSALAVGTETQYF. The CDR3 bases are TGTGCCAGCAGTGCACTAGCGGTGGGGACAGAGACCCAGTACTTC.

This chain links TRBV20-1 with TRBJ2-4, with D unresolved. The J call may be faulty, since TRBJ2-7 better matches the DNA end. CDR1 is DFQATT, CDR2 SNEGSKA, per germline (reference sequence). This CDR3 contains 11 residues. Here the CDR3 DNA reads TGCAGTGCTGCAACCTGGGGCGAGCAGTACTTC. Translation: CSAATWGEQYF.

The V gene is TRBV4-2, the J gene TRBJ1-4; D is uncertain. This CDR3 has 14 residues. V lost 6 bases, J lost 5 bases, and 13 bases lay in between. Germline CDR1 is LGHNA and CDR2 is YNFKEQ. The CDR3 here is CASRNQGRNEKLFF. The CDR3 nucleotides read TGTGCCAGCAGAAACCAAGGGCGGAATGAAAAACTGTTTTTT.

The chain links TRBV12-3 or TRBV12-4 to TRBJ1-2; a possible D gene is TRBD1 (5 bases). CDR3 size: 14 residues. Trimming left V 7 bases short and J 4 bases short, with 16 bases between. The CDR3: CASTPRTRRYGYTF. In nucleotides, the CDR3 is TGTGCCAGCACTCCCCGGACAAGACGCTATGGCTACACCTTC.

This chain links TRBV6-2 or TRBV6-3 with TRBJ1-2, with unresolved D. The V gene's germline CDR1 is MNHEY and CDR2 SVGEGT. The CDR3 contains 13 residues. V lost 3 bases and J lost 5, with 10 bases in between. The CDR3 is CASSYPAEYGYTF. In DNA form, the CDR3 reads TGTGCCAGCAGTTATCCTGCAGAATATGGCTACACCTTC.

A few counts support this clonotype. The chain has TRBV3-1 and TRBJ2-7, with D perhaps TRBD2 (6 bases). From germline, CDR1 is LGHDT and CDR2 YNNKEL (reference sequence). V was pared by 2 bases and J by 0 bases, with 14 bases between. CDR3 size: 16 residues. CDR3 DNA: TGTGCCAGCAGCCAAAAACTAGCAATCCCCTCCTACGAGCAGTACTTC. Protein: CASSQKLAIPSYEQYF.

The V gene is TRBV5-1, the J gene TRBJ2-3, with D possibly being TRBD1 (7 bases). Germline lookup yields CDR1 SGHRS and CDR2 YFSETQ. V dropped 0 bases and J dropped 2 bases, with 16 bases sitting between them. The length of the CDR3 is 17 residues. Here the CDR3 DNA reads TGCGCCAGCAGCTTGGGATCAGGGGGGTCCCCCACAGATACGCAGTATTTT. This sequence encodes CASSLGSGGSPTDTQYF.